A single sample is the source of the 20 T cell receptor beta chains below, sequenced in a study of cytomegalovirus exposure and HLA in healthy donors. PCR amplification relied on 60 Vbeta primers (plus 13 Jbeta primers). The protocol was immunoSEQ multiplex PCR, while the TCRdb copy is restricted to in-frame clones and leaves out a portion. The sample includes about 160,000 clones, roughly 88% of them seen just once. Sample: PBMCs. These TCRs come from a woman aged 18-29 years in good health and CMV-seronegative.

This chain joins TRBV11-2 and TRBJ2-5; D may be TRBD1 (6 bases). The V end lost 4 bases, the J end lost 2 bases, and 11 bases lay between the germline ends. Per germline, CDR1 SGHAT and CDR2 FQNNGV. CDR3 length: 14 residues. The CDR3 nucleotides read TGTGCCAGCAGCTCTTGGACAGATCAAGAGACCCAGTACTTC. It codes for CASSSWTDQETQYF. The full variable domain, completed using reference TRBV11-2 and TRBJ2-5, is EAGVAQSPRYKIIEKRQSVAFWCNPISGHATLYWYQQILGQGPKLLIQFQNNGVVDDSQLPKDRFSAERLKGVDSTLKIQPAKLEDSAVYLCASSSWTDQETQYFGPGTRLLVL.

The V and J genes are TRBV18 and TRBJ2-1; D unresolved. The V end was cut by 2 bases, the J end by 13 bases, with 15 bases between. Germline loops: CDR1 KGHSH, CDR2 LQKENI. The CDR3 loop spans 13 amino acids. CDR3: CASSPGPGLNQFF. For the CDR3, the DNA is TGTGCCAGCTCACCAGGGCCCGGCCTAAATCAGTTCTTC.

The CDR3 here is CASSAHRGRNNNEQFF. CDR3 bases: TGTGCCAGCAGCGCCCACAGGGGGCGCAACAACAATGAGCAGTTCTTC. This chain links TRBV7-9 with TRBJ2-1; TRBD1 agrees at 9 bases. Germline CDR1 SEHNR, CDR2 FQNEAQ (reference sequence). This CDR3 has 16 amino acids. J was trimmed by 5 bases and V by 5 bases; bases with no gene match: 10.

CDR3 residues: CASSDAVLAGGDTQYF. CDR3 nucleotide sequence: TGTGCCAGCAGTGACGCCGTACTAGCGGGGGGAGATACGCAGTATTTT. This rearrangement joins TRBV6-1 to TRBJ2-3, with 12 bases matching TRBD2. This CDR3 is 16 amino acids long. The V gene end was trimmed by 3 bases and the J gene end by 5 bases; junction bases not matched to a gene: 6. Germline V lookup: CDR1 MNHNS, CDR2 SASEGT.

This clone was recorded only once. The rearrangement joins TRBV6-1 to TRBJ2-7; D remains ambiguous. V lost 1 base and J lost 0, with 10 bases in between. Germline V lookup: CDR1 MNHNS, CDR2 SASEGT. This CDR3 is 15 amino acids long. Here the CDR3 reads CASSEVRQHSYEQYF. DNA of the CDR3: TGTGCCAGCAGTGAAGTCAGGCAACACTCCTACGAGCAGTACTTC.

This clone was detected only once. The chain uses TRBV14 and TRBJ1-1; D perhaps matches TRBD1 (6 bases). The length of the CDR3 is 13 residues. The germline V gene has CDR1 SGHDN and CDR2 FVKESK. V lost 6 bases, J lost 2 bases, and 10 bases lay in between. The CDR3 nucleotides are TGTGCCAGCAGACAGGGCCTAAACACTGAAGCTTTCTTT. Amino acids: CASRQGLNTEAFF.

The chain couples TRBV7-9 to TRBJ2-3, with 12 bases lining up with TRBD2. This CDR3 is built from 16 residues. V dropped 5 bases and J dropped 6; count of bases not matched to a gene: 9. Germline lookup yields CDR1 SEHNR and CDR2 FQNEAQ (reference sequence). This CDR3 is CASSHSSGGAGDTQYF. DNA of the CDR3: TGTGCCAGCAGCCATTCTAGCGGGGGGGCCGGGGATACGCAGTATTTT.

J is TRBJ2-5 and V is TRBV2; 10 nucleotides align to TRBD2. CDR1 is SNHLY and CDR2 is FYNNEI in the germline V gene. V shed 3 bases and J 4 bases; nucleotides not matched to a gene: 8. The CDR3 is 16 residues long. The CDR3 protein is CASSDQLAGEGETQYF. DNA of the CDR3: TGTGCCAGCAGTGATCAGCTAGCGGGGGAGGGAGAGACCCAGTACTTC.

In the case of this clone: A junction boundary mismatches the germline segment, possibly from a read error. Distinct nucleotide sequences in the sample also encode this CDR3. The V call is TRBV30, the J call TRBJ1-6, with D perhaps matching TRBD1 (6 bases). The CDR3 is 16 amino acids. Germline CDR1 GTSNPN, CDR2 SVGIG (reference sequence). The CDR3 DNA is TGTGCCTGGAGTCGACAGGACCACTCCTATAATTCCCCCCTCCACTTT. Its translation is CAWSRQDHSYNSPLHF.

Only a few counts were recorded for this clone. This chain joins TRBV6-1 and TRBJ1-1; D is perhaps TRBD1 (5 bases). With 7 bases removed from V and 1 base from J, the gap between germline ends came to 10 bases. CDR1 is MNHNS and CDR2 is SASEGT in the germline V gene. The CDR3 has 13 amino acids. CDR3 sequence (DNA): TGTGCCAGCATGTTACAGGAGAACACTGAAGCTTTCTTT. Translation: CASMLQENTEAFF.

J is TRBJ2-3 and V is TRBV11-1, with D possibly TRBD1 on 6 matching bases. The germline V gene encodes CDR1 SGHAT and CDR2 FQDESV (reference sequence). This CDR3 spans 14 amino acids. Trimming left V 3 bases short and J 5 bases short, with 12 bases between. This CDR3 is CASSFRDIKDTQYF. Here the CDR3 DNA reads TGTGCCAGCAGCTTCCGGGACATAAAAGATACGCAGTATTTT. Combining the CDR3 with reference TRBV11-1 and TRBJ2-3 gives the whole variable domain EAEVAQSPRYKITEKSQAVAFWCDPISGHATLYWYRQILGQGPELLVQFQDESVVDDSQLPKDRFSAERLKGVDSTLKIQPAELGDSAMYLCASSFRDIKDTQYFGPGTRLTVL.

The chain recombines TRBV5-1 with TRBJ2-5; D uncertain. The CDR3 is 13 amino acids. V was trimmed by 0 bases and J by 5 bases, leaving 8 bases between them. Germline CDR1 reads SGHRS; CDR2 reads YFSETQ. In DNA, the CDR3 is TGCGCCAGCAGCTTGGGACCGGGTGAGACCCAGTACTTC. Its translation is CASSLGPGETQYF.

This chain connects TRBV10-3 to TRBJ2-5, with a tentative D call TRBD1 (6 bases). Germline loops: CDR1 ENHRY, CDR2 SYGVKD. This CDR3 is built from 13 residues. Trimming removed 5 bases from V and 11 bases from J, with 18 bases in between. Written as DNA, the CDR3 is TGTGCCATCAGTAGGGACATCGAGCGTGAGCAGTACTTC. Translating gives CAISRDIEREQYF.

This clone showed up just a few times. CDR3: CASRLLQGAEAFF. As DNA, the CDR3 is TGTGCCAGTAGGCTACTGCAGGGTGCTGAAGCTTTCTTT. The chain employs TRBV19 and TRBJ1-1, with D perhaps TRBD1 (5 bases). V lost 6 bases and J lost 6, with 14 bases in between. Germline assignment: CDR1 LNHDA and CDR2 SQIVND (reference sequence). The CDR3 length is 13 residues.

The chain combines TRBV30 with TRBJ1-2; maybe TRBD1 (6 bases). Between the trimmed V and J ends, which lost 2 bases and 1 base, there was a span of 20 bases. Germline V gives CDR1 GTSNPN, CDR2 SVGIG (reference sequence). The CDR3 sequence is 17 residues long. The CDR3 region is CAWSLDLTGWYNYGYTF. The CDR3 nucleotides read TGTGCCTGGAGTCTTGACCTCACAGGGTGGTATAACTATGGCTACACCTTC.

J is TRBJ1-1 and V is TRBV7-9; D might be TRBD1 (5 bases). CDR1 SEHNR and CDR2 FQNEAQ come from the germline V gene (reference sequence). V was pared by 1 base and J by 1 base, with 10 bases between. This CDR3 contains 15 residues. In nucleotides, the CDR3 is TGTGCCAGCAGCTTAGGCGGGGCTCCGAACACTGAAGCTTTCTTT. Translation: CASSLGGAPNTEAFF.

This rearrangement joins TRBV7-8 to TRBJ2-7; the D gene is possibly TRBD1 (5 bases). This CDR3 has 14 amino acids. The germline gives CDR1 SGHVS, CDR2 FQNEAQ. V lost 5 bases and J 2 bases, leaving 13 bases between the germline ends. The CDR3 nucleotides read TGTGCCAGCAGCCTGAGCGCAGGGCCCTACGAGCAGTACTTC. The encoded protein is CASSLSAGPYEQYF.

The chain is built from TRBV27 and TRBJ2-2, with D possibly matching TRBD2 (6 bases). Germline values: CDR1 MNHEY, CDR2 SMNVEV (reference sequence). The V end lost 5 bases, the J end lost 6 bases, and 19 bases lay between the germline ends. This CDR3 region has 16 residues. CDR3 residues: CASSPPRLVEPGELFF. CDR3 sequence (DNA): TGTGCCAGCAGTCCCCCGAGACTAGTAGAACCCGGGGAGCTGTTTTTT.

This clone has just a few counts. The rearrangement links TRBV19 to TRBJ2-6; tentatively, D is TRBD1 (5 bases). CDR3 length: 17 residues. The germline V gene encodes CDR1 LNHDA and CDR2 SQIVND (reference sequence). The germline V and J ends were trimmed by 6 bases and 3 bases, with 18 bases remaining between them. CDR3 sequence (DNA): TGTGCCAGTAGCAACGGTTGGGGCATGGATGGGGCCAACGTCCTGACTTTC. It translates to CASSNGWGMDGANVLTF.

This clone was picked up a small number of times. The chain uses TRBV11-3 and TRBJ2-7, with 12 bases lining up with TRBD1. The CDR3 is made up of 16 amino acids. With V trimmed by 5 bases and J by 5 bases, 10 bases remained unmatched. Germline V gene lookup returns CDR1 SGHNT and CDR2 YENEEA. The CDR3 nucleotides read TGTGCCAGCAGCCCCCAGGGACAGGGGGCCGCCCACGAGCAGTACTTC. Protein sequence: CASSPQGQGAAHEQYF.